This TCR beta chain came from a study of blood T cell repertoires in COVID-19. Generated by immunoSEQ multiplex PCR, the TCRdb table keeps only in-frame clones and is missing some. The repertoire holds about 50,000 clones, approximately 91% seen once, with roughly 9.7% in the top ten. This CDR3 contains 17 residues. CDR1 is SGHNT, CDR2 YYREEE, per germline (reference sequence). V lost 4 bases and J lost 0; bases outside the gene matches: 9. Input material: peripheral blood. The V call is TRBV5-4, the J call TRBJ2-7; 11 bases are a match to TRBD2. This TCR came from a woman older than 75 with acute or convalescent COVID-19. The CDR3 loop reads CASSPSTLAGGSYEQYF. DNA for the CDR3: TGTGCCAGCAGCCCATCAACTCTAGCGGGAGGCTCCTACGAGCAGTACTTC.